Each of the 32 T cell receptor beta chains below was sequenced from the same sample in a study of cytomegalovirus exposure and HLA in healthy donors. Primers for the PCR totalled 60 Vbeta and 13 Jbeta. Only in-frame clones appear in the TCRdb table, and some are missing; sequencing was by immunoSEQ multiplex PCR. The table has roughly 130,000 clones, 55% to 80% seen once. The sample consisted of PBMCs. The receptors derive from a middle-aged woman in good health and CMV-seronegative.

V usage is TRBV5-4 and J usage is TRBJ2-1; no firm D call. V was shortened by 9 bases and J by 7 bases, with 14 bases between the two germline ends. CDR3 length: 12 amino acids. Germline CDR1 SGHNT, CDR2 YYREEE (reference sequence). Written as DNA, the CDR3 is TGTGCCACCACCGAGAGGTGGAATGAGCAGTTCTTC. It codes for CATTERWNEQFF.

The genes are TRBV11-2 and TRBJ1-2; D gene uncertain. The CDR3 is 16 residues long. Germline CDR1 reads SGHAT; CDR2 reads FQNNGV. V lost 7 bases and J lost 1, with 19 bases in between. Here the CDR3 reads CASNAGSAEFNYGYTF. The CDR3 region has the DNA TGTGCCAGCAACGCTGGGTCCGCGGAATTTAACTATGGCTACACCTTC.

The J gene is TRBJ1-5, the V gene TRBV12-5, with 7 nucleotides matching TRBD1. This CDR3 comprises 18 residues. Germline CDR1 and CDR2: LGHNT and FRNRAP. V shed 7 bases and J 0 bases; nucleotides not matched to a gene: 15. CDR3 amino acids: CASAFGTERSSSNQPQHF. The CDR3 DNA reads TGTGCTAGTGCCTTTGGGACAGAGAGATCTTCTAGCAATCAGCCCCAGCATTTT.

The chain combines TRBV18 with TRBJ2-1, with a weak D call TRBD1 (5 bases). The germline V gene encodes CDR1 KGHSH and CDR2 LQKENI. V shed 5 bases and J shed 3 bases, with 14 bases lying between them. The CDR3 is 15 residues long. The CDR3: CASSTGDSIYNEQFF. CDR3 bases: TGTGCCAGCTCAACCGGTGACAGCATCTACAATGAGCAGTTCTTC.

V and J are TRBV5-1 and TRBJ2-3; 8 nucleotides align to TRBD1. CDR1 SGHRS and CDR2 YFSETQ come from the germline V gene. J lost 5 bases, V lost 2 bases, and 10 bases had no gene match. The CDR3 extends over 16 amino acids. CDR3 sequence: CASSFFLTGVGDTQYF. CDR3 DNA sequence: TGCGCCAGCAGCTTCTTCCTGACAGGGGTAGGAGATACGCAGTATTTT.

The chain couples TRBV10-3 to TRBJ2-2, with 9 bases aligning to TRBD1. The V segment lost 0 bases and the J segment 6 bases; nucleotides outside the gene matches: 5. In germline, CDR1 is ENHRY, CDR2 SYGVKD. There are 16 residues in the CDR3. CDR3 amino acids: CAISESRTGEAGELFF. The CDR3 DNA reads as TGTGCCATCAGTGAGTCGAGGACAGGGGAGGCCGGGGAGCTGTTTTTT.

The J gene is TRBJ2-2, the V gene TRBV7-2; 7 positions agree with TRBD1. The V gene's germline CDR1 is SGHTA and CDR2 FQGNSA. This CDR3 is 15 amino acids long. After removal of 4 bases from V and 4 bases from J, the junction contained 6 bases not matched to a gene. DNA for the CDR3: TGTGCCAGCAGCTCCAACAGGGGCGGCACCGGGGAGCTGTTTTTT. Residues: CASSSNRGGTGELFF.

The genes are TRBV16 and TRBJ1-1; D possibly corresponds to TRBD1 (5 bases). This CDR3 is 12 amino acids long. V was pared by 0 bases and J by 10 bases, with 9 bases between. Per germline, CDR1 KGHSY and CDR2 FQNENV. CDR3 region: CASSQSPQGAFF. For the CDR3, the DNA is TGTGCCAGCAGCCAATCGCCCCAGGGAGCTTTCTTT. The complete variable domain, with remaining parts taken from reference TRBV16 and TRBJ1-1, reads GEEVAQTPKHLVRGEGQKAKLYCAPIKGHSYVFWYQQVLKNEFKFLISFQNENVFDETGMPKERFSAKCLPNSPCSLEIQATKLEDSAVYFCASSQSPQGAFFGQGTRLTVV.

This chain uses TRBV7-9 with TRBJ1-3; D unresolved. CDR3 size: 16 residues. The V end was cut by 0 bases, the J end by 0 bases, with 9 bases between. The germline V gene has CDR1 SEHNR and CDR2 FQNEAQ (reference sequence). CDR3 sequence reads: CASSLASGLSGNTIYF. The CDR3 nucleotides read TGTGCCAGCAGCTTAGCATCTGGGCTCTCTGGAAACACCATATATTTT.

For the CDR3, the DNA is TGTGCCAGCAGCTCGGGACTAGCGGGGGGTCATAGCACAGATACGCAGTATTTT. Translated, it gives CASSSGLAGGHSTDTQYF. This chain links TRBV7-9 with TRBJ2-3; 15 bases align to TRBD2. This CDR3 contains 18 residues. The germline V gene encodes CDR1 SEHNR and CDR2 FQNEAQ (reference sequence). Unmatched junction bases numbered 5, after V lost 4 bases and J lost 0 bases.

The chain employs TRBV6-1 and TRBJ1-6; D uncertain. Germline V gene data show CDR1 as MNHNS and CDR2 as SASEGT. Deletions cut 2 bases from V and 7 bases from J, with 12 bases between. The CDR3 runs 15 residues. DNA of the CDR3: TGTGCCAGCAGTGAATTGCGTCAGGTGAATTCACCCCTCCACTTT. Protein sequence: CASSELRQVNSPLHF.

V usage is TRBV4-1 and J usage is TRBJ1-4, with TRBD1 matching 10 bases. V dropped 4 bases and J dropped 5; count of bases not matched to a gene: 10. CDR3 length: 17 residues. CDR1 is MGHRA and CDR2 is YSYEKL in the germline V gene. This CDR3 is CASSLQTSTGGNEKLFF. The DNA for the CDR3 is TGCGCCAGCAGCCTCCAGACTTCGACAGGGGGCAATGAAAAACTGTTTTTT.

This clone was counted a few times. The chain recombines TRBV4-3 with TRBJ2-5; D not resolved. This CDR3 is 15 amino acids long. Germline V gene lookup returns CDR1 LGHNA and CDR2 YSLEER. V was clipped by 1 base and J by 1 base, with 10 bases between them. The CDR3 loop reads CASSQGSGPQETQYF. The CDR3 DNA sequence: TGCGCCAGCAGCCAAGGGTCAGGCCCCCAAGAGACCCAGTACTTC.

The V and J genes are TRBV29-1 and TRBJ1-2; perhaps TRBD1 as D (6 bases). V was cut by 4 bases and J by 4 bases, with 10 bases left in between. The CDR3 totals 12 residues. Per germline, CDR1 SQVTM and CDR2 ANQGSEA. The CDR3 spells CSVAIGGYGYTF. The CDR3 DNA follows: TGCAGCGTTGCTATAGGGGGCTATGGCTACACCTTC.

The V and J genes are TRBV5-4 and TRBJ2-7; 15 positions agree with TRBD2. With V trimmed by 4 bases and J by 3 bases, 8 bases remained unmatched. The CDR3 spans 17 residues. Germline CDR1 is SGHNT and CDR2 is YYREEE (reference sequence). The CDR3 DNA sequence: TGTGCCAGCAGCCAAGGGACTAGCGGGGGGTCCCGCTACGAGCAGTACTTC. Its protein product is CASSQGTSGGSRYEQYF. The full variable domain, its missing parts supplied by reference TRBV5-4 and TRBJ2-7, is ETGVTQSPTHLIKTRGQQVTLRCSSQSGHNTVSWYQQALGQGPQFIFQYYREEENGRGNFPPRFSGLQFPNYSSELNVNALELDDSALYLCASSQGTSGGSRYEQYFGPGTRLTVT.

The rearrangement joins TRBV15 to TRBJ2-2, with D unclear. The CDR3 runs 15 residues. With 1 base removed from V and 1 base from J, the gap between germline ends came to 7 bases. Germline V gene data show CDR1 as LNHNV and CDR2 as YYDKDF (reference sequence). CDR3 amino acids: CATSRGVENTGELFF. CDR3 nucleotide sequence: TGTGCCACCAGCAGAGGAGTTGAGAACACCGGGGAGCTGTTTTTT.

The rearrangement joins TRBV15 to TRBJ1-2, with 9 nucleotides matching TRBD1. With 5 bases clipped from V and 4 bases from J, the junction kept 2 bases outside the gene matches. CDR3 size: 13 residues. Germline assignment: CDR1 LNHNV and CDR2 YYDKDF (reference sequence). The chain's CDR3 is CATSLQGAYGYTF. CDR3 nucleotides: TGTGCCACCAGCCTACAGGGGGCCTATGGCTACACCTTC.

CDR3: CASSIGTSITGELFF. The CDR3 DNA reads TGTGCCAGTAGTATCGGGACTTCTATTACCGGGGAGCTGTTTTTT. The V and J genes are TRBV19 and TRBJ2-2; D is perhaps TRBD2 (6 bases). Trimming removed 3 bases at V and 5 bases at J, with 13 bases between. In germline, CDR1 is LNHDA, CDR2 SQIVND (reference sequence). CDR3 length: 15 residues.

The CDR3 is CAISPGLAGVSTDTQYF. DNA for the CDR3: TGTGCCATCAGTCCTGGACTAGCGGGGGTCTCCACAGATACGCAGTATTTT. The V gene is TRBV10-3, the J gene TRBJ2-3; 13 positions match TRBD2. The CDR3 has 17 residues. Trimming took 5 bases from V and 2 from J; bases not matched to a gene: 7. Germline V gene lookup returns CDR1 ENHRY and CDR2 SYGVKD.

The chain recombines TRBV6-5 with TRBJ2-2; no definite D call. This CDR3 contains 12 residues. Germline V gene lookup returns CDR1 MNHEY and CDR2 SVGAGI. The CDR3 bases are TGTGAGACAAGGCCTCACACCGGGGAGCTGTTTTTT. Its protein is CETRPHTGELFF.

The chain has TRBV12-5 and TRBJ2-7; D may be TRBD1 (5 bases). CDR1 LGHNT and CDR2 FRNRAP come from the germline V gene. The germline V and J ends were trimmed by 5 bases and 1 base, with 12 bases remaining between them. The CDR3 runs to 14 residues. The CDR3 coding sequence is TGTGCTAGTGGTACCCGACAGATTTCCTACGAGCAGTACGTC. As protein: CASGTRQISYEQYV.

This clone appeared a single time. The CDR3 is CASRSGGGTGELFF. CDR3 in DNA: TGTGCCAGCAGGAGCGGGGGTGGCACCGGGGAGCTGTTTTTT. The chain employs TRBV6-5 and TRBJ2-2; 8 nucleotides align to TRBD2. The V segment lost 6 bases and the J segment 4 bases; nucleotides outside the gene matches: 4. The CDR3 contains 14 residues. The germline CDR1 and CDR2 sequences are MNHEY and SVGAGI.

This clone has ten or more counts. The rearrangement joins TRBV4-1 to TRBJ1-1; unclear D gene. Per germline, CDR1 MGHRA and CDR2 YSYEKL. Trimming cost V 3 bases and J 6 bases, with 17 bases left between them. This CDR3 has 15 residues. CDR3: CASSQDAEAKSEAFF. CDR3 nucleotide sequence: TGCGCCAGCAGCCAGGATGCCGAGGCCAAGTCTGAAGCTTTCTTT.

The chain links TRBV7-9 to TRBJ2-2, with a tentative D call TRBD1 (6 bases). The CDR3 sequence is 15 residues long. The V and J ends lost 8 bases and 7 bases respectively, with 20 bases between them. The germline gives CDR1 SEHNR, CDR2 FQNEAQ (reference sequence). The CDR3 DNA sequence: TGTGCCAGCGGAATACAGGGTTCCAGGGACGGGGAGCTGTTTTTT. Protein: CASGIQGSRDGELFF. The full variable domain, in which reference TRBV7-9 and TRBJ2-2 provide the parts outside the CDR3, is DTGVSQNPRHKITKRGQNVTFRCDPISEHNRLYWYRQTLGQGPEFLTYFQNEAQLEKSRLLSDRFSAERPKGSFSTLEIQRTEQGDSAMYLCASGIQGSRDGELFFGEGSRLTVL.

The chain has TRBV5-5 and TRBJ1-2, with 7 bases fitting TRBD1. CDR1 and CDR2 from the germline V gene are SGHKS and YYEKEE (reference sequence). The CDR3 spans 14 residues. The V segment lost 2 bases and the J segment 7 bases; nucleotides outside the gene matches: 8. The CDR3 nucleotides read TGTGCCAGCAGCTTTGGGGACCCAGGGGGTGGCTACACCTTC. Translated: CASSFGDPGGGYTF. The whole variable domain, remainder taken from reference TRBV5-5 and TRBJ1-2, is DAGVTQSPTHLIKTRGQQVTLRCSPISGHKSVSWYQQVLGQGPQFIFQYYEKEERGRGNFPDRFSARQFPNYSSELNVNALLLGDSALYLCASSFGDPGGGYTFGSGTRLTVV.

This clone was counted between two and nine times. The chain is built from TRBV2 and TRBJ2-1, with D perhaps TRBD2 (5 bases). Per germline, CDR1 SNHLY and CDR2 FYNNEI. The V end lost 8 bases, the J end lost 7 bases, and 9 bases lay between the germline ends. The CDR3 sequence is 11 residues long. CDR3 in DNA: TGTGCCAGCCGTAGGAGGAATGAGCAGTTCTTC. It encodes CASRRRNEQFF. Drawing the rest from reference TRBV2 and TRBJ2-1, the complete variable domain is EPEVTQTPSHQVTQMGQEVILRCVPISNHLYFYWYRQILGQKVEFLVSFYNNEISEKSEIFDDQFSVERPDGSNFTLKIRSTKLEDSAMYFCASRRRNEQFFGPGTRLTVL.

The CDR3 nucleotides read TGCAGTGCTAGTGAGCACTATGGCTACACCTTC. Amino acids: CSASEHYGYTF. This rearrangement joins TRBV20-1 to TRBJ1-2; unclear D gene. Trimming cost V 3 bases and J 3 bases, with 5 bases left between them. CDR1 and CDR2 from the germline V gene are DFQATT and SNEGSKA (reference sequence). The CDR3 has 11 residues.

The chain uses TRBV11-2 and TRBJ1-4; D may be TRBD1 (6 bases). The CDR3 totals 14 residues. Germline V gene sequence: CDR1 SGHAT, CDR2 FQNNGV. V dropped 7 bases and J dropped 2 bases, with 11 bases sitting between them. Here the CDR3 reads CASTTQGTNEKLFF. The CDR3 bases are TGTGCCAGCACCACACAGGGTACTAATGAAAAACTGTTTTTT.

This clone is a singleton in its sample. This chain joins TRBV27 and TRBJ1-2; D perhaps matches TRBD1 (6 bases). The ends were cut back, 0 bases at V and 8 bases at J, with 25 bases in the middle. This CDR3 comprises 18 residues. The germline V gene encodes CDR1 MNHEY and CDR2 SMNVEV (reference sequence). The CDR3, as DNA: TGTGCCAGCAGTTTATCCTCTTATTCTTTTGGGGGCGCGGGCGGCTACACCTTC. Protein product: CASSLSSYSFGGAGGYTF.

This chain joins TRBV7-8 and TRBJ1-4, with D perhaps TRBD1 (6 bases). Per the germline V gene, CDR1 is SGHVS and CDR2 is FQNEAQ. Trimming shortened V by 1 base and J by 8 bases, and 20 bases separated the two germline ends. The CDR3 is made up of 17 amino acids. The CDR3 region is CASSLDYRVANGEKLFF. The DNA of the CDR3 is TGTGCCAGCAGCTTAGATTACAGGGTTGCAAACGGCGAAAAACTGTTTTTT.

CDR3 protein: CASSLEGQAIIGYTF. CDR3 sequence (DNA): TGTGCCAGCAGCTTAGAAGGACAGGCGATAATCGGCTACACCTTC. The chain carries TRBV7-3 and TRBJ1-2; 7 bases are a match to TRBD1. CDR1 and CDR2 (germline): SGHTA, FQGTGA. CDR3 length: 15 amino acids. After removal of 2 bases from V and 8 bases from J, the junction contained 11 bases not matched to a gene.

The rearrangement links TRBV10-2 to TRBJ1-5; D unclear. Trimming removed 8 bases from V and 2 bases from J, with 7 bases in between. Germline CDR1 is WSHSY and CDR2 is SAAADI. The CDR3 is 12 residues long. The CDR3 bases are TGCGCCAGCGGGAGTGGCAATCAGCCCCAGCATTTT. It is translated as CASGSGNQPQHF.